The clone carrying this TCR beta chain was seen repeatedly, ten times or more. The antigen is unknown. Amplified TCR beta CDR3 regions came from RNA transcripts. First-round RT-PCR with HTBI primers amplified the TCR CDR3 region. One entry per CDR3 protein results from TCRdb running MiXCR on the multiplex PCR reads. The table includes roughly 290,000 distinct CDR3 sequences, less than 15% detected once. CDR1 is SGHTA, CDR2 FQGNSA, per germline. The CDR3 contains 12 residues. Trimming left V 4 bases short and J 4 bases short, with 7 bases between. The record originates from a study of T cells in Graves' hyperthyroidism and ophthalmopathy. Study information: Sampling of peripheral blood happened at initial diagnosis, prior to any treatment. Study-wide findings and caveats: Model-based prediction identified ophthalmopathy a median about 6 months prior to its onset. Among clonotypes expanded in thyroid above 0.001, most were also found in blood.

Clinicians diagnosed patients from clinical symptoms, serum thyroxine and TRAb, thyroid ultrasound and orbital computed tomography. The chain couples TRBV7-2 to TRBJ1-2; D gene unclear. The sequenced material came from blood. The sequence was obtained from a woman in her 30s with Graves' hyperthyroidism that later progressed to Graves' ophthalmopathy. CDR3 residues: CASSSLIYGYTF. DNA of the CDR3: TGTGCCAGCAGCTCGTTAATCTATGGCTACACCTTC.